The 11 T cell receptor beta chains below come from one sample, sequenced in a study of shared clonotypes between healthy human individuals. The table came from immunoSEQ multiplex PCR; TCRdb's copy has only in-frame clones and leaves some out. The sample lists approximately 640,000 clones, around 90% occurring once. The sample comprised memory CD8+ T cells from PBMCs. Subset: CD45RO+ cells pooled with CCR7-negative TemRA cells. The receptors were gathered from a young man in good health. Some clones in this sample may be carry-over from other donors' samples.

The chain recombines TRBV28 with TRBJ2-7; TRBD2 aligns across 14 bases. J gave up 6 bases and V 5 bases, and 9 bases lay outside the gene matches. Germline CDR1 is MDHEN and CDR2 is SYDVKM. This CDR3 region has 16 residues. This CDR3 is CASSPPGLAGGGEQYF. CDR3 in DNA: TGTGCCAGCAGTCCCCCCGGACTAGCGGGAGGAGGCGAGCAGTACTTC.

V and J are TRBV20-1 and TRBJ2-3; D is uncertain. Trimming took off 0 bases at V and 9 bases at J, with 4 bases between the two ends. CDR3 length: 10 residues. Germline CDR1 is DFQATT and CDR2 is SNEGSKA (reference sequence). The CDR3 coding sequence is TGCAGTGCTAGAGAGCAGACGCAGTATTTT. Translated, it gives CSAREQTQYF.

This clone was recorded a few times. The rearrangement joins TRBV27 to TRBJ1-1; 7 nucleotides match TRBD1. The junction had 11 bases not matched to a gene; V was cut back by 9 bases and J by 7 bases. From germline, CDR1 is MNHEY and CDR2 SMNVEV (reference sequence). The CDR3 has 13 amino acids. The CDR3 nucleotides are TGTGCCAGTAGCCTCGGGACAGAAGTTGAAGCTTTCTTT. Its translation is CASSLGTEVEAFF.

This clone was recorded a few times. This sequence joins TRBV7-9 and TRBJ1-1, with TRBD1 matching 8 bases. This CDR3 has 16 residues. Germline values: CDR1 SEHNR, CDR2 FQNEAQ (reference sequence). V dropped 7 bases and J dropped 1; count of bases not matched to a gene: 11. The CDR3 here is CASTHRTGGENTEAFF. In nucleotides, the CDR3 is TGTGCCAGCACCCACCGAACAGGGGGAGAGAACACTGAAGCTTTCTTT.

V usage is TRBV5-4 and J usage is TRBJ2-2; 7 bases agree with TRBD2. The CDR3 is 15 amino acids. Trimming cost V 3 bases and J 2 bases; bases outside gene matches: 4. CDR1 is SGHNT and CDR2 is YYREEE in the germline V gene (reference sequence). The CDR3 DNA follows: TGTGCCAGCAGCTCCCCGGGGGGAAACACCGGGGAGCTGTTTTTT. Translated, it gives CASSSPGGNTGELFF.

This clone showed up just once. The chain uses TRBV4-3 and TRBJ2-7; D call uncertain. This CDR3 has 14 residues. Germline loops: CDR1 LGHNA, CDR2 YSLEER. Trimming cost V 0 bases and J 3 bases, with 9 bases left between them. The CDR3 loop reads CASSQEWTHYEQYF. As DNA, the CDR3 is TGCGCCAGCAGCCAAGAATGGACCCACTACGAGCAGTACTTC.

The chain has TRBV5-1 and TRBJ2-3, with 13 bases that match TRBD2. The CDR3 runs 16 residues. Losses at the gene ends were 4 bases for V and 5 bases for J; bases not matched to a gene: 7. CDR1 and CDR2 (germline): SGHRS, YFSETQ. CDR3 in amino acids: CASSGTSGRAEDTQYF. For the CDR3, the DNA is TGCGCCAGCAGCGGAACTAGCGGGAGGGCCGAAGATACGCAGTATTTT. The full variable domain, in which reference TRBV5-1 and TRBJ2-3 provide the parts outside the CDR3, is KAGVTQTPRYLIKTRGQQVTLSCSPISGHRSVSWYQQTPGQGLQFLFEYFSETQRNKGNFPGRFSGRQFSNSRSEMNVSTLELGDSALYLCASSGTSGRAEDTQYFGPGTRLTVL.

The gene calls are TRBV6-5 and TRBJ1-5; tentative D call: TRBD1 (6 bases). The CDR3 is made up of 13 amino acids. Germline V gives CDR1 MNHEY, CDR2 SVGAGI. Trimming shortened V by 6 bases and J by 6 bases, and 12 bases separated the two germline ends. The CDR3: CASRTQGSQPQHF. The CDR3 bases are TGTGCCAGCAGGACACAGGGAAGTCAGCCCCAGCATTTT.

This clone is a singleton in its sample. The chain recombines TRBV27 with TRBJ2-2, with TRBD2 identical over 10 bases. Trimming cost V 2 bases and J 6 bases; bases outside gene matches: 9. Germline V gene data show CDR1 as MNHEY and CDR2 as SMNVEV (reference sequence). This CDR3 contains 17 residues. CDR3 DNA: TGTGCCAGCAGTTTACCCCACCTAGCGGGAGAACCCGGGGAGCTGTTTTTT. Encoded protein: CASSLPHLAGEPGELFF.

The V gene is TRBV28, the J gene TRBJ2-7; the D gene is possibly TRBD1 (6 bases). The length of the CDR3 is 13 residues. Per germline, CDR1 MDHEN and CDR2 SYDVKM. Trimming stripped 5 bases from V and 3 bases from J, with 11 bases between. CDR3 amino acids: CASSTGTFYEQYF. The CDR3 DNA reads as TGTGCCAGCAGTACCGGGACATTCTACGAGCAGTACTTC. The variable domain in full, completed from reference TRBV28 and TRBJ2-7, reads DVKVTQSSRYLVKRTGEKVFLECVQDMDHENMFWYRQDPGLGLRLIYFSYDVKMKEKGDIPEGYSVSREKKERFSLILESASTNQTSMYLCASSTGTFYEQYFGPGTRLTVT.

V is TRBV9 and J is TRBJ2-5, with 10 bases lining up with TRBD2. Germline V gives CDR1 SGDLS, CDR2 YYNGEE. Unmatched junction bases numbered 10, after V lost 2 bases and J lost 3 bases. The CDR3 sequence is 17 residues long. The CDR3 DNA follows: TGTGCCAGCAGCGTCTCCGGGCTAGCGGGAGTTAAAGAGACCCAGTACTTC. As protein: CASSVSGLAGVKETQYF.